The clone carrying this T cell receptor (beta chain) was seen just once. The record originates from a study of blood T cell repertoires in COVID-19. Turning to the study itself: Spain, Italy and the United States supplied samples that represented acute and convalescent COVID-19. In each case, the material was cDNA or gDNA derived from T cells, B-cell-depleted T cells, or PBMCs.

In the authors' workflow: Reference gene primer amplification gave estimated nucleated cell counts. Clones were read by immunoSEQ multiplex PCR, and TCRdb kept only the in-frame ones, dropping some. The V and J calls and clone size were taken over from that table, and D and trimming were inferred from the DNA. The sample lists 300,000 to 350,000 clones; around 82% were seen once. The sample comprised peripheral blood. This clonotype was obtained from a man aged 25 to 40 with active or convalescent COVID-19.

CDR3 nucleotide sequence: TGTGCCAGCAGCGGTGTTTGGGGGGGCAATCAGCCCCAGCATTTT. Translated, it gives CASSGVWGGNQPQHF. The chain employs TRBV5-5 and TRBJ1-5; D may be TRBD1 (5 bases). CDR3 length: 15 amino acids. Per germline, CDR1 SGHKS and CDR2 YYEKEE (reference sequence). Trimming removed 4 bases from V and 2 bases from J, with 13 bases in between.